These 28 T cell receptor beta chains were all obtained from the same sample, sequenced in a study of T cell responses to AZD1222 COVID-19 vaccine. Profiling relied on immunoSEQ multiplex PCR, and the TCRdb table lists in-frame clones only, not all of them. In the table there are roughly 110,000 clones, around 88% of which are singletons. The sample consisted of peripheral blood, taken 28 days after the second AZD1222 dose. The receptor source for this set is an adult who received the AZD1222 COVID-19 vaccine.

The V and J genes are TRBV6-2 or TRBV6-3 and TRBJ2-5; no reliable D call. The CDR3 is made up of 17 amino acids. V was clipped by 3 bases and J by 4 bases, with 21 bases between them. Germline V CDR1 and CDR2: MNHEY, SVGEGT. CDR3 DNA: TGTGCCAGCAGTTATGGGGTATTCAAATTTTCTGGAGAGACCCAGTACTTC. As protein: CASSYGVFKFSGETQYF.

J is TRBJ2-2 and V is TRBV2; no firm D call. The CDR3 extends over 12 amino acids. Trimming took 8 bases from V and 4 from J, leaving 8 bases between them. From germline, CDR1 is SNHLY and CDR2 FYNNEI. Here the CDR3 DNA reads TGTGCCAGCGCGGTGGCCACCGGGGAGCTGTTTTTT. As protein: CASAVATGELFF.

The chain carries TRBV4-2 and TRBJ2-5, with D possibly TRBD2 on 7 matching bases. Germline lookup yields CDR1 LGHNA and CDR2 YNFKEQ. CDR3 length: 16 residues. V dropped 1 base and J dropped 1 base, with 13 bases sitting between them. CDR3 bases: TGTGCCAGCAGCCAAGGAGGCGGGGGCAGCCAAGAGACCCAGTACTTC. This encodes CASSQGGGGSQETQYF.

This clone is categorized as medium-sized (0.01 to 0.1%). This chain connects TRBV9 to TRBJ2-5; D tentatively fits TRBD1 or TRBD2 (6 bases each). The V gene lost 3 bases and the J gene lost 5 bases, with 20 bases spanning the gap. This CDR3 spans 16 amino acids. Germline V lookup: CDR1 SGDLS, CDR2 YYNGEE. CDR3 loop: CASSAQGGGAGETQYF. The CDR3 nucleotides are TGTGCCAGCAGCGCCCAAGGAGGGGGTGCAGGGGAGACCCAGTACTTC.

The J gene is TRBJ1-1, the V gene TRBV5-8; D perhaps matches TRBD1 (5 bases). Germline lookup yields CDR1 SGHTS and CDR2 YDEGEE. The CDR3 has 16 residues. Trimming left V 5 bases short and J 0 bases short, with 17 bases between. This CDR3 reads CASRFLGGKMNTEAFF. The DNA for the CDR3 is TGTGCCAGCAGGTTCCTGGGGGGGAAAATGAACACTGAAGCTTTCTTT. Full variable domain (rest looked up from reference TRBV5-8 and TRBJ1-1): EAGVTQSPTHLIKTRGQQATLRCSPISGHTSVYWYQQALGLGLQFLLWYDEGEERNRGNFPPRFSGRQFPNYSSELNVNALELEDSALYLCASRFLGGKMNTEAFFGQGTRLTVV.

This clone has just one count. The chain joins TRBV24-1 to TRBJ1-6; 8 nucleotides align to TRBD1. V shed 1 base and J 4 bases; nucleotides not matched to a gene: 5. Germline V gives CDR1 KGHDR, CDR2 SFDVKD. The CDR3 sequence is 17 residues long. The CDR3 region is CATSDLLTGDYNSPLHF. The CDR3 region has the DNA TGTGCCACCAGTGATTTATTGACAGGGGATTATAATTCACCCCTCCACTTT.

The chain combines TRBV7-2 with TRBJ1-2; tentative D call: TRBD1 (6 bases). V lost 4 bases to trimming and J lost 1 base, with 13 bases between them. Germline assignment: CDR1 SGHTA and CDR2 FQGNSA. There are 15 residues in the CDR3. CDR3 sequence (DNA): TGTGCCAGCAGCTCCCACCCCAGGGGTAACTATGGCTACACCTTC. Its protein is CASSSHPRGNYGYTF.

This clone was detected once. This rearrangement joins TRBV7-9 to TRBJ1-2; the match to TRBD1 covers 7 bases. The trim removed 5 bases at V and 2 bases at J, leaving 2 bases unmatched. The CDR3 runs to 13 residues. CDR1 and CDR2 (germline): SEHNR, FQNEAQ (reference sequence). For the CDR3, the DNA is TGTGCCAGCAGCGTGGGACAGAACTATGGCTACACCTTC. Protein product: CASSVGQNYGYTF.

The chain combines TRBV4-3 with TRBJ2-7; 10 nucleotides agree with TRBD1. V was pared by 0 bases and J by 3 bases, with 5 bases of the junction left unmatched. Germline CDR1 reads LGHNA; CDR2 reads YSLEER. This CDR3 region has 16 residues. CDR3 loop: CASSQEIGTGVYEQYF. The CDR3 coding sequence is TGCGCCAGCAGCCAAGAAATCGGGACAGGGGTCTACGAGCAGTACTTC.

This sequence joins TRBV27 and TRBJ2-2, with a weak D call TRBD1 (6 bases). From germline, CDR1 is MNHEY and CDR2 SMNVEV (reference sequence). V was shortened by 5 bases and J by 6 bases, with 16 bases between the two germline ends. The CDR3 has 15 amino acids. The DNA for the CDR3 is TGTGCCAGCAGTCCCCTCCCGACAGGCGCCGGGGAGCTGTTTTTT. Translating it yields CASSPLPTGAGELFF.

Written as DNA, the CDR3 is TGTGCCAGCAGCTTGGGGACAGAATTATCGAACCCCTACGAGCAGTACTTC. Translation: CASSLGTELSNPYEQYF. The rearrangement links TRBV7-2 to TRBJ2-7, with 7 bases that match TRBD1. V shed 3 bases, J shed 2 bases, and the junction held 13 bases outside the gene matches. This CDR3 is built from 17 residues. Germline CDR1 reads SGHTA; CDR2 reads FQGNSA.

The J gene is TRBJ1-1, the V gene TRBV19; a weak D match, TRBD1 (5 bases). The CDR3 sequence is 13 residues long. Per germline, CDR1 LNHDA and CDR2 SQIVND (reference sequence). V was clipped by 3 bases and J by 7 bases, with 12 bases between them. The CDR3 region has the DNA TGTGCCAGTAGTATGGGGGTAGCCGTTGAAGCTTTCTTT. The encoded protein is CASSMGVAVEAFF.

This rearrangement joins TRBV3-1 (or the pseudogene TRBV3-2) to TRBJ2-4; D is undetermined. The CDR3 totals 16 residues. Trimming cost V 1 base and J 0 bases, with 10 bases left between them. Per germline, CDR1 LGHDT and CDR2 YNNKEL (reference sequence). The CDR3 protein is CASSQGAAKAKNIQYF. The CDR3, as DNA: TGTGCCAGCAGCCAAGGGGCAGCCAAAGCCAAAAACATTCAGTACTTC.

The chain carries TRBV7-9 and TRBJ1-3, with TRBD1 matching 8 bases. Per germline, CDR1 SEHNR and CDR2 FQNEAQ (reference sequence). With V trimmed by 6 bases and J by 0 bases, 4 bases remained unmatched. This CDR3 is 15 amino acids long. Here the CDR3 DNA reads TGTGCCAGCAGTAAGACAGGGGTCTCTGGAAACACCATATATTTT. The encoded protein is CASSKTGVSGNTIYF.

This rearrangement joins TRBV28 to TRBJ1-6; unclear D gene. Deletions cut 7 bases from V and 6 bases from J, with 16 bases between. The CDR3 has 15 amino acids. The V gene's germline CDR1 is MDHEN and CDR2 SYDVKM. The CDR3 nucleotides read TGTGCCAGCAACTCGGGTGAAACCGCTAATTCACCCCTCCACTTT. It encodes CASNSGETANSPLHF.

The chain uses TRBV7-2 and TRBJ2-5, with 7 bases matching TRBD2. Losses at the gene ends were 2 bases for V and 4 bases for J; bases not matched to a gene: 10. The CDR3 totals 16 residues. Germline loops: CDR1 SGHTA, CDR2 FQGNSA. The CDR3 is CASSLFGGGGRETQYF. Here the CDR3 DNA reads TGTGCCAGCAGCTTATTTGGGGGGGGAGGGCGAGAGACCCAGTACTTC.

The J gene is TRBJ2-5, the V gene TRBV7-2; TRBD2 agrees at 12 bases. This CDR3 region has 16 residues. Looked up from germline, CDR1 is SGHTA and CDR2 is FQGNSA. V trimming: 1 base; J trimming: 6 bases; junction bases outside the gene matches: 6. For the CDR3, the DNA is TGTGCCAGCAGCTTAGTCTCTAGCGGGGGGGCAAAGACCCAGTACTTC. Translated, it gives CASSLVSSGGAKTQYF.

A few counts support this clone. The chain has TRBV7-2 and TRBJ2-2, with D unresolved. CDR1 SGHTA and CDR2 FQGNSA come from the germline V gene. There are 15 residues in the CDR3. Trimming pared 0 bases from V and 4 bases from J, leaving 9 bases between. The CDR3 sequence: CASSLAISGTGELFF. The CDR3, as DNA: TGTGCCAGCAGCTTAGCAATCTCGGGCACCGGGGAGCTGTTTTTT.

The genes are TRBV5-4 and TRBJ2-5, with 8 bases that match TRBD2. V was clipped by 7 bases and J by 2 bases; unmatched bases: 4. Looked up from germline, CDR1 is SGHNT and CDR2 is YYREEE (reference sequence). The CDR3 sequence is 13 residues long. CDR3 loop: CASALAGQETQYF. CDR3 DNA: TGTGCCAGCGCCTTAGCGGGGCAAGAGACCCAGTACTTC.

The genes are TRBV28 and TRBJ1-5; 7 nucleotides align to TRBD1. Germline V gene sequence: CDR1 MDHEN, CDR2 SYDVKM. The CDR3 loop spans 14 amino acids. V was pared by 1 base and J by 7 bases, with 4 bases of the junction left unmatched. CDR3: CASSLLQGYQPQHF. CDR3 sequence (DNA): TGTGCCAGCAGTTTATTACAGGGGTACCAGCCCCAGCATTTT.

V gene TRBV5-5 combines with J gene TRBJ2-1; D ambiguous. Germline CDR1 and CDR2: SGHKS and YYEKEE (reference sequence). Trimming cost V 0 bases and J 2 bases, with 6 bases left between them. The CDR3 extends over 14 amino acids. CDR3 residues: CASSLAYAYNEQFF. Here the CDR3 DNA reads TGTGCCAGCAGCTTGGCCTATGCCTACAATGAGCAGTTCTTC.

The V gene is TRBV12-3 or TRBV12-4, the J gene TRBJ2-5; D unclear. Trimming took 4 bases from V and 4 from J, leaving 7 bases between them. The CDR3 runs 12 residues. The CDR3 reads CASSYRLETQYF. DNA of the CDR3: TGTGCCAGCAGTTACCGACTAGAGACCCAGTACTTC.

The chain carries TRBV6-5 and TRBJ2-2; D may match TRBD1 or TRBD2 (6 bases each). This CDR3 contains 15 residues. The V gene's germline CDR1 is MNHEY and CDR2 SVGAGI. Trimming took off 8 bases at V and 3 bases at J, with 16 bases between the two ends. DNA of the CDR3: TGTGCCAGCCACTCGTCGGGGGCGGACACCGGGGAGCTGTTTTTT. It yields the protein CASHSSGADTGELFF.

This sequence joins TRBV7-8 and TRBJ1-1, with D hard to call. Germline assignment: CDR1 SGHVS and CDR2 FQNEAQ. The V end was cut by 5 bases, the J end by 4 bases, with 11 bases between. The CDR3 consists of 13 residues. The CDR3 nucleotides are TGTGCCAGCAGCCCCTACCCGATCACTGAAGCTTTCTTT. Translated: CASSPYPITEAFF. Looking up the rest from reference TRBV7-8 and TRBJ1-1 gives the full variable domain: GAGVSQSPRYKVAKRGQDVALRCDPISGHVSLFWYQQALGQGPEFLTYFQNEAQLDKSGLPSDRFFAERPEGSVSTLKIQRTQQEDSAVYLCASSPYPITEAFFGQGTRLTVV.

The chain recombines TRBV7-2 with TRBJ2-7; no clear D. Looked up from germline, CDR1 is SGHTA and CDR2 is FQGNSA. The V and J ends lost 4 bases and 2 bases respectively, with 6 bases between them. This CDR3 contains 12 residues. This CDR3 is CASSSLTYEQYF. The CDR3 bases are TGTGCCAGCAGCTCTCTCACCTACGAGCAGTACTTC.

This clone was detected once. DNA for the CDR3: TGTGCCAGCAGCCAAGGGCGGTACTATGGCTACACCTTC. Amino acids: CASSQGRYYGYTF. The chain links TRBV14 to TRBJ1-2; D call uncertain. The CDR3 consists of 13 residues. Trimming removed 1 base from V and 3 bases from J, with 6 bases in between. Germline-derived CDR1 and CDR2 are SGHDN and FVKESK.

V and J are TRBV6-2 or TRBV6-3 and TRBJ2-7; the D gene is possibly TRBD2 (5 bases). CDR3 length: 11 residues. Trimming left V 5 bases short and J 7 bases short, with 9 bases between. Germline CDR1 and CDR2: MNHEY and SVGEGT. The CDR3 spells CASSHTGEQYF. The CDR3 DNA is TGTGCCAGCAGTCATACGGGAGAGCAGTACTTC.

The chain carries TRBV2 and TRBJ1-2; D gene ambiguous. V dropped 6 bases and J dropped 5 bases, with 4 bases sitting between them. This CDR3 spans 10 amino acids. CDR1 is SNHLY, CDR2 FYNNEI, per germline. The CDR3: CASSVYGYTF. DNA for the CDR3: TGTGCCAGCAGCGTGTATGGCTACACCTTC.